This T cell receptor beta chain appears in the sequencing data of a study of blood T cell repertoires in COVID-19. Overall study context: Donors in the United States, Italy and Spain gave samples during acute or convalescent COVID-19. PBMCs, B-cell-depleted T cells, or T cells provided the cDNA or gDNA that made up the material.

V lost 2 bases and J 5 bases, leaving 12 bases between the germline ends. The germline CDR1 and CDR2 sequences are MNHNS and SASEGT. This CDR3 region has 14 residues. Per the original data handling: Amplification with reference gene primers provided the estimates of nucleated cell counts. Clones were sequenced by immunoSEQ multiplex PCR, and TCRdb holds only the in-frame ones, with some missing. V, J and clone size are those of that table, while D and trimming were read from the DNA. The profile shows some 160,000 clones, about 77% of them singletons. This clonotype was sampled from a man between 60 and 75 years old with acute or convalescent COVID-19. The sample was peripheral blood. The rearrangement links TRBV6-1 to TRBJ1-1; D is possibly TRBD1 (5 bases). The CDR3 DNA reads as TGTGCCAGCAGTGAAATGCAGGGAAAAACTGAAGCTTTCTTT. Translated: CASSEMQGKTEAFF.